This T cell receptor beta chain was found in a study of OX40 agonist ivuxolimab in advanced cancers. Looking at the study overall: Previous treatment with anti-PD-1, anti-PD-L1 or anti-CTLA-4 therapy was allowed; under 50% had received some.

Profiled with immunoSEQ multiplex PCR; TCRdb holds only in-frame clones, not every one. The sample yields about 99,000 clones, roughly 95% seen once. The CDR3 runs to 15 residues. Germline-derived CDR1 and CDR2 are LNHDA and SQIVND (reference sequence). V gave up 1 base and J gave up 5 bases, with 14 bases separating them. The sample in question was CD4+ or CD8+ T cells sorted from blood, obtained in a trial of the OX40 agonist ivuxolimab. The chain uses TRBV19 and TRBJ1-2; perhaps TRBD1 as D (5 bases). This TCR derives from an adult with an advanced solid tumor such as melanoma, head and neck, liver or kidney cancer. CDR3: CASSIGGRVRYGYTF. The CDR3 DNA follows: TGTGCCAGTAGTATAGGCGGCAGGGTGAGGTATGGCTACACCTTC.